The 22 T cell receptor beta chains below were found in one sample sequenced in a study of T cell changes during pregnancy in multiple sclerosis. Clones were read by immunoSEQ multiplex PCR, and TCRdb kept only the in-frame ones, dropping some. Of around 33,000 clones detected, about 90% appear once; the ten largest clones hold roughly 0.44%. The material was CD4+ T cells from peripheral blood mononuclear cells, obtained after pregnancy. Receptors were obtained from a female donor with multiple sclerosis, enrolled in a pregnancy study.

This chain joins TRBV7-2 and TRBJ2-7; D remains ambiguous. The CDR3 is made up of 14 amino acids. V lost 1 base to trimming and J lost 3 bases, with 10 bases between them. Germline V gives CDR1 SGHTA, CDR2 FQGNSA. CDR3 DNA: TGTGCCAGCAGCTTAGGGTCGGTCCTCTACGAGCAGTACTTC. Amino acid sequence: CASSLGSVLYEQYF.

The V and J genes are TRBV9 and TRBJ2-3, with 9 bases matching TRBD2. The germline V gene encodes CDR1 SGDLS and CDR2 YYNGEE. There are 16 residues in the CDR3. The V and J ends lost 4 bases and 4 bases, in that order; junction bases with no gene match: 10. CDR3 loop: CASSSDVAGAADTQYF. For the CDR3, the DNA is TGTGCCAGCAGCTCGGACGTAGCGGGAGCGGCAGATACGCAGTATTTT.

The gene calls are TRBV5-6 and TRBJ1-2; TRBD1 aligns across 11 bases. The germline gives CDR1 SGHDT, CDR2 YYEEEE. The CDR3 runs to 15 residues. V trimming: 2 bases; J trimming: 5 bases; junction bases outside the gene matches: 5. CDR3 protein: CASSFTGTGGYGYTF. CDR3 in DNA: TGTGCCAGCAGCTTTACCGGGACAGGGGGGTATGGCTACACCTTC. Full variable domain (outside the CDR3, taken from reference TRBV5-6 and TRBJ1-2): DAGVTQSPTHLIKTRGQQVTLRCSPKSGHDTVSWYQQALGQGPQFIFQYYEEEERQRGNFPDRFSGHQFPNYSSELNVNALLLGDSALYLCASSFTGTGGYGYTFGSGTRLTVV.

As for this clone: An end of the junction differs from the germline gene, which may be a read error. This sample also contains other DNA sequences that code for the same CDR3. The V and J genes are TRBV5-4 and TRBJ2-1; 13 nucleotides line up with TRBD2. The germline V gene has CDR1 SGHNT and CDR2 YYREEE (reference sequence). The CDR3 is 15 amino acids. CDR3 region: CASSPGLAGTNEQFF. CDR3 nucleotide sequence: TGCGCCAGCAGCCCGGGACTAGCGGGAACCAATGAGCAGTTCTTC.

This clone was recorded once. This chain uses TRBV10-3 with TRBJ2-1; TRBD2 agrees at 12 bases. Germline V gene data show CDR1 as ENHRY and CDR2 as SYGVKD. The CDR3 length is 14 residues. The V gene end was trimmed by 10 bases and the J gene end by 4 bases; junction bases not matched to a gene: 5. CDR3 sequence reads: CATWTSGAYNEQFF. The CDR3 DNA reads TGTGCCACCTGGACTAGCGGGGCTTACAATGAGCAGTTCTTC.

The gene calls are TRBV19 and TRBJ2-3, with D maybe TRBD1 (6 bases). From germline, CDR1 is LNHDA and CDR2 SQIVND (reference sequence). V gave up 3 bases and J gave up 0 bases, with 16 bases separating them. The CDR3 length is 17 residues. The CDR3, as DNA: TGTGCCAGTAGTATCGCCCCACAGGGCCATAGCACAGATACGCAGTATTTT. Protein: CASSIAPQGHSTDTQYF. The full variable domain, rest sourced from reference TRBV19 and TRBJ2-3, is DGGITQSPKYLFRKEGQNVTLSCEQNLNHDAMYWYRQDPGQGLRLIYYSQIVNDFQKGDIAEGYSVSREKKESFPLTVTSAQKNPTAFYLCASSIAPQGHSTDTQYFGPGTRLTVL.

This clone was recorded once. CDR3 sequence (DNA): TGTGCCAGTAGTAAGAGACAGGGGACGGGGATTAATCAGCCCCAGCATTTT. Its protein product is CASSKRQGTGINQPQHF. V usage is TRBV19 and J usage is TRBJ1-5; 8 positions agree with TRBD1. Germline CDR1 and CDR2: LNHDA and SQIVND (reference sequence). This CDR3 is 17 amino acids long. Trimming removed 4 bases from V and 4 bases from J; junction bases left unmatched: 12.

This clone was seen just once. V usage is TRBV7-9 and J usage is TRBJ2-3; 11 bases align to TRBD2. J gave up 0 bases and V 5 bases, and 13 bases lay outside the gene matches. The CDR3 length is 19 residues. The germline gives CDR1 SEHNR, CDR2 FQNEAQ (reference sequence). The CDR3 DNA reads as TGTGCCAGCAGCAAGAGGGGTTTCACTAGCGGGGGTAGCACAGATACGCAGTATTTT. Protein: CASSKRGFTSGGSTDTQYF.

This clone is a singleton in its sample. This sequence joins TRBV5-6 and TRBJ1-3, with TRBD1 matching over 8 bases. Unmatched junction bases numbered 14, after V lost 4 bases and J lost 8 bases. CDR3 length equals 16 residues. Germline V CDR1 and CDR2: SGHDT, YYEEEE. The CDR3 reads CASSVLIGQGSDTIYF. The CDR3 bases are TGTGCCAGCAGCGTGTTGATTGGACAGGGATCAGACACCATATATTTT.

The chain couples TRBV10-2 to TRBJ2-3, with TRBD2 matching 10 bases. Losses at the gene ends were 5 bases for V and 5 bases for J; bases not matched to a gene: 16. This CDR3 spans 18 amino acids. Looked up from germline, CDR1 is WSHSY and CDR2 is SAAADI. As DNA, the CDR3 is TGCGCCAGCAGTAAAGCGGGAGGGGCCCCGACGCGGAAAGATACGCAGTATTTT. Translated: CASSKAGGAPTRKDTQYF.

This rearrangement joins TRBV19 to TRBJ2-2, with 10 bases aligning to TRBD1. With V trimmed by 7 bases and J by 7 bases, 9 bases remained unmatched. Germline lookup yields CDR1 LNHDA and CDR2 SQIVND (reference sequence). The CDR3 contains 15 residues. The CDR3 DNA sequence: TGTGCCAGTATACCCCCGGGACAGGGGTTCGGGGAGCTGTTTTTT. It translates to CASIPPGQGFGELFF.

The chain employs TRBV7-2 and TRBJ1-4, with unresolved D. V lost 5 bases and J lost 5, with 21 bases in between. The CDR3 totals 17 residues. The V gene's germline CDR1 is SGHTA and CDR2 FQGNSA. The CDR3 nucleotides read TGTGCCAGCAGCCCCAGGCAGAGAGGGTCTCCGAATGAAAAACTGTTTTTT. This encodes CASSPRQRGSPNEKLFF.

The chain employs TRBV28 and TRBJ1-1; tentative D call: TRBD1 (5 bases). Germline loops: CDR1 MDHEN, CDR2 SYDVKM. This CDR3 is built from 15 residues. Trimming cost V 4 bases and J 0 bases, with 12 bases left between them. In DNA, the CDR3 is TGTGCCAGCAGTTCGGGGGGAAAGTTGAACACTGAAGCTTTCTTT. Translation gives CASSSGGKLNTEAFF.

The J gene is TRBJ2-3, the V gene TRBV28; D is perhaps TRBD2 (5 bases). V was pared by 3 bases and J by 4 bases, with 8 bases between. The CDR3 totals 13 residues. The germline gives CDR1 MDHEN, CDR2 SYDVKM. The CDR3 DNA reads as TGTGCCAGCAGTTTGAGGGCCCCAGATACGCAGTATTTT. Residues: CASSLRAPDTQYF.

This sequence joins TRBV5-1 and TRBJ2-1; 8 positions match TRBD2. The germline V gene encodes CDR1 SGHRS and CDR2 YFSETQ. CDR3 length: 15 residues. With 4 bases clipped from V and 0 bases from J, the junction kept 3 bases outside the gene matches. The CDR3 DNA reads TGCGCCAGCAGCGGAAGCGGGAGCTCCTACAATGAGCAGTTCTTC. As protein: CASSGSGSSYNEQFF.

V gene TRBV18 combines with J gene TRBJ2-1; possibly TRBD1 for D (5 bases). Per the germline V gene, CDR1 is KGHSH and CDR2 is LQKENI. This CDR3 is built from 16 residues. V lost 3 bases to trimming and J lost 2 bases, with 14 bases between them. The CDR3 DNA reads TGTGCCAGCTCACCCATCGACAGCTCCACCTACAATGAGCAGTTCTTC. Amino acid sequence: CASSPIDSSTYNEQFF.

The rearrangement joins TRBV19 to TRBJ1-2; a weak D match, TRBD1 (6 bases). The V gene's germline CDR1 is LNHDA and CDR2 SQIVND (reference sequence). This CDR3 comprises 16 residues. Trimming shortened V by 5 bases and J by 6 bases, and 22 bases separated the two germline ends. In nucleotides, the CDR3 is TGTGCCAGTAGTGATCGGGACATCTGGAACTTGAATGGCTACACCTTC. Translated, it gives CASSDRDIWNLNGYTF.

The chain has TRBV10-3 and TRBJ1-4, with unresolved D. V gave up 4 bases and J gave up 11 bases, with 14 bases separating them. The CDR3 length is 13 residues. In germline, CDR1 is ENHRY, CDR2 SYGVKD. In nucleotides, the CDR3 is TGTGCCATCAGTGGGGCAGGAGGTGAGAAACTGTTTTTT. Its protein product is CAISGAGGEKLFF.

This clone was observed a single time. The chain carries TRBV28 and TRBJ1-4; D is perhaps TRBD1 (6 bases). Germline assignment: CDR1 MDHEN and CDR2 SYDVKM. Trimming stripped 7 bases from V and 6 bases from J, with 18 bases between. The CDR3 runs to 15 residues. The CDR3 DNA sequence: TGTGCCAGCACCTCGGGGGGGCTCGAGGATGAAAAACTGTTTTTT. Translation: CASTSGGLEDEKLFF. The full variable domain, rest sourced from reference TRBV28 and TRBJ1-4, is DVKVTQSSRYLVKRTGEKVFLECVQDMDHENMFWYRQDPGLGLRLIYFSYDVKMKEKGDIPEGYSVSREKKERFSLILESASTNQTSMYLCASTSGGLEDEKLFFGSGTQLSVL.

The chain has TRBV19 and TRBJ2-7; TRBD1 agrees at 9 bases. The ends lost 4 bases at V and 9 bases at J; junction bases unmatched: 13. Looked up from germline, CDR1 is LNHDA and CDR2 is SQIVND (reference sequence). The CDR3 totals 15 residues. CDR3 DNA sequence: TGTGCCAGTAGTAACCCCGGCGGGACAGGGCTCGGGCAGTACTTC. This gives the protein CASSNPGGTGLGQYF.

The chain links TRBV7-6 to TRBJ2-6; no clear D. CDR1 SGHVS and CDR2 FNYEAQ come from the germline V gene. V lost 4 bases and J lost 4, with 8 bases in between. CDR3 length equals 14 residues. This CDR3 is CASSSVLGANVLTF. CDR3 nucleotides: TGTGCCAGCAGCTCGGTGTTGGGGGCCAACGTCCTGACTTTC.

The chain has TRBV4-2 and TRBJ1-1; D is unresolved. The CDR3 runs to 13 residues. Germline CDR1 is LGHNA and CDR2 is YNFKEQ. V lost 0 bases and J lost 5, with 7 bases in between. The CDR3 sequence: CASSQDTQTEAFF. CDR3 DNA sequence: TGTGCCAGCAGCCAAGATACACAGACTGAAGCTTTCTTT.